Shown below are 23 T cell receptor beta chains from a single sample sequenced in a study of control samples from healthy donors and cancer patients. TCRdb's copy holds only in-frame clones and misses some; the assay was immunoSEQ multiplex PCR. The sample lists about 55,000 clones; 95% to 96% were seen once. The sample taken for sequencing was blood. All receptors derive from a woman aged 30 to 39 in good health.

The chain recombines TRBV14 with TRBJ2-7; the match to TRBD1 covers 7 bases. The CDR3 loop spans 17 amino acids. J gave up 0 bases and V 4 bases, and 12 bases lay outside the gene matches. The germline V gene has CDR1 SGHDN and CDR2 FVKESK. CDR3 DNA sequence: TGTGCCAGCAGCCGCTACCTACAGGGGATGGGCTCCTACGAGCAGTACTTC. Its translation is CASSRYLQGMGSYEQYF.

This chain connects TRBV2 to TRBJ2-5; 7 bases fit TRBD2. Germline loops: CDR1 SNHLY, CDR2 FYNNEI. V shed 10 bases and J 5 bases; nucleotides not matched to a gene: 13. This CDR3 is built from 14 residues. The CDR3 loop is CATMTSRSKETQYF. CDR3 DNA sequence: TGTGCCACCATGACTAGCAGGAGCAAGGAGACCCAGTACTTC.

In its sample, this clone was seen once. The J gene is TRBJ1-5, the V gene TRBV28; the D gene is possibly TRBD1 (6 bases). Deletions cut 4 bases from V and 0 bases from J, with 16 bases between. There are 17 residues in the CDR3. Germline CDR1 and CDR2: MDHEN and SYDVKM. CDR3 residues: CASSSSGVPYSNQPQHF. The CDR3 region has the DNA TGTGCCAGCAGTTCATCAGGGGTACCCTATAGCAATCAGCCCCAGCATTTT. Complete variable domain (other parts from reference TRBV28 and TRBJ1-5): DVKVTQSSRYLVKRTGEKVFLECVQDMDHENMFWYRQDPGLGLRLIYFSYDVKMKEKGDIPEGYSVSREKKERFSLILESASTNQTSMYLCASSSSGVPYSNQPQHFGDGTRLSIL.

This chain links TRBV27 with TRBJ2-7; 9 bases are a match to TRBD2. The CDR3 loop spans 13 amino acids. Germline-derived CDR1 and CDR2 are MNHEY and SMNVEV (reference sequence). The J segment lost 5 bases and the V segment lost 6 bases, leaving 5 bases of the junction unmatched. The CDR3 bases are TGTGCCAGCAGAGGACTAGCGTCTCACGAGCAGTACTTC. Protein product: CASRGLASHEQYF.

The chain recombines TRBV2 with TRBJ2-3; 7 bases are a match to TRBD2. Germline V lookup: CDR1 SNHLY, CDR2 FYNNEI. CDR3 length equals 16 residues. Trimming at V came to 2 bases and at J to 0 bases, leaving 5 bases not matched to a gene. The CDR3 bases are TGTGCCAGCAGTGAACTGCTAGCGGCAAGCACAGATACGCAGTATTTT. It encodes CASSELLAASTDTQYF.

The rearrangement uses TRBV30 and TRBJ1-1; D unresolved. This CDR3 has 9 residues. V was clipped by 8 bases and J by 7 bases, with 8 bases between them. CDR1 is GTSNPN and CDR2 is SVGIG in the germline V gene (reference sequence). The CDR3 reads CATTSEAFF. CDR3 in DNA: TGTGCCACAACCAGTGAAGCTTTCTTT.

The rearrangement links TRBV3-1 (or the pseudogene TRBV3-2) to TRBJ2-7; 11 positions match TRBD1. The CDR3 extends over 17 amino acids. J was trimmed by 0 bases and V by 3 bases; bases with no gene match: 7. CDR1 and CDR2 (germline): LGHDT, YNNKEL (reference sequence). As DNA, the CDR3 is TGTGCCAGCAGCCAGGCCGGGACAGGGGGTTTCTCCTACGAGCAGTACTTC. This gives the protein CASSQAGTGGFSYEQYF.

This clone came up once. The chain joins TRBV4-1 to TRBJ1-1, with TRBD1 matching over 12 bases. V lost 2 bases and J lost 4; bases outside the gene matches: 17. Looked up from germline, CDR1 is MGHRA and CDR2 is YSYEKL. The CDR3 totals 20 residues. The chain's CDR3 is CASSQRQTGTGGVVVTEAFF. In nucleotides, the CDR3 is TGCGCCAGCAGCCAAAGGCAAACCGGGACAGGGGGCGTGGTGGTCACTGAAGCTTTCTTT.

Note on this clone: A read error may account for a junction end that differs from germline. The chain is built from TRBV15 and TRBJ2-7; D possibly corresponds to TRBD1 (5 bases). This CDR3 contains 14 residues. The germline V gene encodes CDR1 LNHNV and CDR2 YYDKDF (reference sequence). CDR3 residues: CATSGEGEVYEQYF. The CDR3 DNA is TGTGCCACCAGCGGAGAAGGGGAAGTCTACGAGCAGTACTTC.

V is TRBV5-1 and J is TRBJ1-3; D is unresolved. V was cut by 4 bases and J by 0 bases, with 11 bases left in between. The CDR3 sequence is 15 residues long. Germline values: CDR1 SGHRS, CDR2 YFSETQ. The CDR3 is CASSRSSPSGNTIYF. CDR3 bases: TGCGCCAGCAGCCGTAGTTCCCCCTCTGGAAACACCATATATTTT.

The CDR3 DNA reads as TGTGCCAGTAGCCTCGCGGGGAACACTGAAGCTTTCTTT. Its translation: CASSLAGNTEAFF. V is TRBV19 and J is TRBJ1-1, with D unclear. There are 13 residues in the CDR3. V was cut by 6 bases and J by 1 base, with 9 bases left in between. The V gene's germline CDR1 is LNHDA and CDR2 SQIVND (reference sequence). The full variable domain, completed using reference TRBV19 and TRBJ1-1, is DGGITQSPKYLFRKEGQNVTLSCEQNLNHDAMYWYRQDPGQGLRLIYYSQIVNDFQKGDIAEGYSVSREKKESFPLTVTSAQKNPTAFYLCASSLAGNTEAFFGQGTRLTVV.

The chain employs TRBV4-1 and TRBJ1-1; the D is unclear. V was trimmed by 0 bases and J by 7 bases, leaving 9 bases between them. The CDR3 has 13 amino acids. Germline V gene data show CDR1 as MGHRA and CDR2 as YSYEKL. Here the CDR3 reads CASSQDFHGEAFF. DNA for the CDR3: TGCGCCAGCAGCCAAGATTTCCATGGTGAAGCTTTCTTT.

The chain recombines TRBV5-6 with TRBJ2-7; D could derive from TRBD1 or TRBD2 (5 bases each). The CDR3 covers 14 residues. The germline V gene has CDR1 SGHDT and CDR2 YYEEEE. Trimming cost V 1 base and J 8 bases, with 16 bases left between them. This chain's CDR3 is CASSLNQGRGKQYF. CDR3 nucleotides: TGTGCCAGCAGCTTGAATCAGGGCCGGGGCAAGCAGTACTTC.

The CDR3 bases are TGTGCCAGCAGTTTGGGACAGATGAACACTGAAGCTTTCTTT. Its translation: CASSLGQMNTEAFF. This chain uses TRBV28 with TRBJ1-1; the match to TRBD1 covers 7 bases. The CDR3 is made up of 14 amino acids. The V segment lost 3 bases and the J segment 0 bases; nucleotides outside the gene matches: 1. Germline CDR1 reads MDHEN; CDR2 reads SYDVKM.

V usage is TRBV28 and J usage is TRBJ1-5; TRBD1 might be the D (5 bases). The V gene lost 5 bases and the J gene lost 0 bases, with 14 bases spanning the gap. The CDR3 length is 16 residues. The germline V gene has CDR1 MDHEN and CDR2 SYDVKM. The CDR3 here is CASSPGTDYSNQPQHF. CDR3 in DNA: TGTGCCAGCAGTCCCGGGACTGATTATAGCAATCAGCCCCAGCATTTT.

This chain connects TRBV2 to TRBJ1-5; perhaps TRBD1 as D (6 bases). Per the germline V gene, CDR1 is SNHLY and CDR2 is FYNNEI. The CDR3 consists of 17 residues. V dropped 0 bases and J dropped 1 base, with 13 bases sitting between them. The CDR3 sequence is CASSEAGGEVSNQPQHF. The CDR3 coding sequence is TGTGCCAGCAGTGAAGCTGGGGGCGAAGTAAGCAATCAGCCCCAGCATTTT.

V gene TRBV3-1 (or the pseudogene TRBV3-2) combines with J gene TRBJ1-2; a possible D gene is TRBD1 (5 bases). The ends were cut back, 3 bases at V and 7 bases at J, with 15 bases in the middle. The CDR3 runs 14 residues. Germline CDR1 LGHDT, CDR2 YNNKEL (reference sequence). DNA of the CDR3: TGTGCCAGCAGCCAGGGAGGGACGGCTTTTGGCTACACCTTC. Protein: CASSQGGTAFGYTF.

V gene TRBV7-9 combines with J gene TRBJ2-1, with D unclear. From germline, CDR1 is SEHNR and CDR2 FQNEAQ (reference sequence). V was pared by 1 base and J by 4 bases, with 8 bases between. The CDR3 covers 14 residues. The DNA of the CDR3 is TGTGCCAGCAGCTTAGGATCGGCTTACAATGAGCAGTTCTTC. Protein product: CASSLGSAYNEQFF. The entire variable domain, with the rest obtained from reference TRBV7-9 and TRBJ2-1, is as follows: DTGVSQNPRHKITKRGQNVTFRCDPISEHNRLYWYRQTLGQGPEFLTYFQNEAQLEKSRLLSDRFSAERPKGSFSTLEIQRTEQGDSAMYLCASSLGSAYNEQFFGPGTRLTVL.

The rearrangement joins TRBV28 to TRBJ2-7, with D possibly being TRBD2 (6 bases). The CDR3 totals 11 residues. Trimming removed 9 bases from V and 4 bases from J, with 10 bases in between. CDR1 is MDHEN, CDR2 SYDVKM, per germline. The CDR3 bases are TGTGCCAGTGTAGCGGCTTACGAGCAGTACTTC. Protein: CASVAAYEQYF.

The chain is built from TRBV27 and TRBJ1-2; 7 bases match TRBD1. The CDR3 is 13 residues long. Germline assignment: CDR1 MNHEY and CDR2 SMNVEV (reference sequence). Losses at the gene ends were 7 bases for V and 6 bases for J; bases not matched to a gene: 8. CDR3 loop: CASTTTGRDGYTF. The CDR3, as DNA: TGTGCCAGCACCACGACAGGGCGGGATGGCTACACCTTC.

The rearrangement uses TRBV5-1 and TRBJ2-1; 8 bases match TRBD1. This CDR3 comprises 16 residues. Germline V gene sequence: CDR1 SGHRS, CDR2 YFSETQ. J was trimmed by 0 bases and V by 3 bases; bases with no gene match: 5. The CDR3 sequence is CASSWGTGRSYNEQFF. The CDR3 bases are TGCGCCAGCAGCTGGGGGACAGGACGCTCCTACAATGAGCAGTTCTTC.

The chain employs TRBV7-2 and TRBJ2-5; tentatively, D is TRBD2 (7 bases). The germline gives CDR1 SGHTA, CDR2 FQGNSA. The CDR3 covers 15 residues. V was trimmed by 6 bases and J by 7 bases, leaving 21 bases between them. The CDR3 DNA reads as TGTGCCAGCAGTCCCCTACCGCGGGGGCAGATGACCCAGTACTTC. Its translation is CASSPLPRGQMTQYF.

The genes are TRBV13 and TRBJ2-3, with D possibly being TRBD1 or TRBD2 (5 bases each). Germline V gene lookup returns CDR1 PRHDT and CDR2 FYEKMQ (reference sequence). This CDR3 region has 16 residues. V was cut by 4 bases and J by 1 base, with 15 bases left in between. The CDR3 DNA follows: TGTGCCAGCAGCTGGGACGGGCAGTCAGGCACAGATACGCAGTATTTT. Translating gives CASSWDGQSGTDTQYF.